This T cell receptor beta chain was sequenced in a study of tumor-infiltrating lymphocytes in primary liver carcinoma (TCRdb year 2017). For the study in its entirety: Surgical resection was performed in China between 2015 and 2016 on a handful of patients with histopathologically diagnosed primary liver carcinoma. TCRbeta repertoire sequencing, expression microarrays and whole-exome sequencing were combined in the study across five regions of each liver tumor, with adjacent normal tissue and blood also included. A total of about 35 specimens from 5 patients, comprising approximately 25 tumor regions, 5 adjacent noncancerous liver tissues and 5 peripheral blood samples, were covered by TCRbeta repertoire sequencing. Repertoires from technical replicates were highly reproducible, with mean shared-clone rates around 0.87 and correlation coefficients above 0.95. The five patients had tumors of stage T1-T3 N0M0, with maximum diameters ranging from roughly 4.2 to 11 cm. Each sample produced about 3.5 to 7.5 million productive TCRbeta reads, and read depth showed no significant difference between tissue types. Of the five patients (three men and two women, aged 30 to 69 years), four had hepatocellular carcinoma and one had combined HCC and intrahepatic cholangiocarcinoma. General findings and caveats noted by the study authors: Because only the TCR beta chain was sequenced and unpaired alpha chains were not captured, true repertoire diversity is likely underestimated. Consistent with antigen-driven expansion, pairs of tumor regions showed higher repertoire overlap (mean roughly 36%) than either tumor-adjacent pairs (about 17%) or tumor-blood pairs (approximately 15%). Since the samples were bulk and unsorted, there was no way to compare CD4+ and CD8+ T cell repertoires. With just four or five patients in the study, the authors point out that the findings should be validated in a larger study. The top 250 clones accounted for a significantly greater share of the repertoire in tumors than in blood (p = 0.039).

About this clonotype itself: What this receptor recognizes is not known. No qualities accompany the bases; no much larger clone lies one base away.

TRIzol reagent was used to extract blood RNA from unsorted whole blood, while the DNeasy Blood & Tissue kit provided the germline DNA. Patients had chronic HBV infection and were treatment-naive at sampling. Around 4 milliliters of peripheral blood were collected into K2EDTA tubes before surgery. CDR1 and CDR2, per the germline V gene, are SQVTM and ANQGSEA. Spanning cysteine to phenylalanine, the CDR3 consists of 15 amino acids. The DNA shown is the 45-base CDR3, in frame from base 1. Relative to germline, V is missing 7 bases and J is missing 8 bases, with 17 bases of the junction outside any gene match. TCRbeta-specific cDNA was reverse-transcribed from around 0.45 ug total RNA using a constant-region primer and ProtoScript II reverse transcriptase. Construction of the TCRbeta libraries relied on three nested rounds of multiplex PCR, following a slightly modified ARM-PCR procedure. The first two PCR rounds used multiplex TRBV1-TRBV30 forward primers with a Cbeta reverse primer, each for approximately 9 cycles. Sample barcodes and Illumina adapters were attached in a final 25-cycle PCR using Deep VentR polymerase. Before sequencing, amplicons of 200-500 bp were gel-purified using a QIAquick gel extraction kit. An Illumina HiSeq 2500 was used to sequence the TCRbeta amplicons with 250-bp paired-end reads. The published analysis was carried out like this. Quality trimming of reads was performed with Trimmomatic v0.33, and paired reads were merged with FLASH v1.2.11 so that full CDR3 sequences could be recovered. MiGEC v1.2.1b assigned V, D and J germline segments to the rearranged TCRbeta sequences. VDJtools v1.0.0 computed clonotype statistics and Shannon-Wiener diversity indices. Except for diversity analysis, only each sample's 250 most abundant clonotypes were used in subsequent analyses to reduce sampling bias. Using fastp at Q25 and MiXCR, TCRdb reprocessed the public reads and kept productive beta chains. CDR3 protein sequences are deduplicated, and each keeps its most common genes and DNA. TCRdb, not the authors, supplied the V and J calls. Across this sample there are fewer than 250,000 distinct CDR3 sequences, with roughly two thirds seen only once. Around 7.1% of the sample belongs to the ten largest clones.

The sequenced sample consisted of peripheral blood. This receptor was taken from a woman aged 60-75 years with primary liver carcinoma and hepatitis B virus infection. This chain joins TRBV29-1 to TRBJ2-1; a stretch of 7 junction bases matches TRBD2. The DNA sequence is TGCAGCGCCGCCCCAGAGGGAGGGCCGGGCGATGAGCAGTTCTTC. Its protein is CSAAPEGGPGDEQFF.